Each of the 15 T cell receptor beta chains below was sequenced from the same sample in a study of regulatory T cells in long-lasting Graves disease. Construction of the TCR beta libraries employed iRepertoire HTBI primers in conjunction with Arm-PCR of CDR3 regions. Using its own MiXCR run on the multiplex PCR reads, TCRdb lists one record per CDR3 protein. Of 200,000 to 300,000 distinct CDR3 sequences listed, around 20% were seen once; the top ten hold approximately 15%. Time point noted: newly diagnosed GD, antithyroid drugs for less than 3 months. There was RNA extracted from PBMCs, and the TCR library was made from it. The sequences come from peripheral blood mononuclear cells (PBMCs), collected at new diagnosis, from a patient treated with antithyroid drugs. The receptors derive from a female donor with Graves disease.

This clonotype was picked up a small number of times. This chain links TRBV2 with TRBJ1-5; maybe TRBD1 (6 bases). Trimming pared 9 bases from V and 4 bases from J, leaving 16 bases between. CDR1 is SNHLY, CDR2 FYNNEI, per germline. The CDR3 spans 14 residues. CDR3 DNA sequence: TGTGCCAGTACATCCGGGACACGAAATCAGCCCCAGCATTTT. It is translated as CASTSGTRNQPQHF.

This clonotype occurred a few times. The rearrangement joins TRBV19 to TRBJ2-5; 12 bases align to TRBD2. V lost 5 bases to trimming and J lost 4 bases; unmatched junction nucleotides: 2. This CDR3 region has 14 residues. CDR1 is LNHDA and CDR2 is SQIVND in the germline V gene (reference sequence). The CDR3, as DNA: TGTGCCAGTAGTCCACTAGCGGGAGGAGAGACCCAGTACTTC. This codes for CASSPLAGGETQYF.

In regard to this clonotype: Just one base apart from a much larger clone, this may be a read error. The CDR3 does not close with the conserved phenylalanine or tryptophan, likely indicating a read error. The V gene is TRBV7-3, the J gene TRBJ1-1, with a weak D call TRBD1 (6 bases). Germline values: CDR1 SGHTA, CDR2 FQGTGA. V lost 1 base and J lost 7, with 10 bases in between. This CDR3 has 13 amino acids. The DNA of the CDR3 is TGTGCCAGCAGCTTAAATAGCAGGGGTGAAGCTTTCCTT. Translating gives CASSLNSRGEAFL.

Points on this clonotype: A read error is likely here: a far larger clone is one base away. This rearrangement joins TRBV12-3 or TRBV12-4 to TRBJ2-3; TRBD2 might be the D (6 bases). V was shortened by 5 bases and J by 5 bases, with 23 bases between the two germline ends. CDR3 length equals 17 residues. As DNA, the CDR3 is TGTGCCAGCAGTCAAGGGACTGGCGGCGCTTGGGGAGATACGCAGTATTTT. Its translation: CASSQGTGGAWGDTQYF.

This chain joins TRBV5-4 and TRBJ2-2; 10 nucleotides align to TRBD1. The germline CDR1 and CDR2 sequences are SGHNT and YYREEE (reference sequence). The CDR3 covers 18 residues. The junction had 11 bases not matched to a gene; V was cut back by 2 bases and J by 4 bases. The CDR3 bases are TGTGCCAGCAGCTTACACCTTGGGACAGGGGTCAGCACCGGGGAGCTGTTTTTT. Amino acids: CASSLHLGTGVSTGELFF. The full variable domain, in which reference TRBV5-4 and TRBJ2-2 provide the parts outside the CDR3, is ETGVTQSPTHLIKTRGQQVTLRCSSQSGHNTVSWYQQALGQGPQFIFQYYREEENGRGNFPPRFSGLQFPNYSSELNVNALELDDSALYLCASSLHLGTGVSTGELFFGEGSRLTVL.

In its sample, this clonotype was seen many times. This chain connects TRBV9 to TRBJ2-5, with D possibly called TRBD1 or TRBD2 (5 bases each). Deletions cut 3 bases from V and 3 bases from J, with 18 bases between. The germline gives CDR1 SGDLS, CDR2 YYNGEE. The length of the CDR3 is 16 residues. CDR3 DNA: TGTGCCAGCAGCGCGGGGCTACTAGTGGGTAAAGAGACCCAGTACTTC. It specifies CASSAGLLVGKETQYF.

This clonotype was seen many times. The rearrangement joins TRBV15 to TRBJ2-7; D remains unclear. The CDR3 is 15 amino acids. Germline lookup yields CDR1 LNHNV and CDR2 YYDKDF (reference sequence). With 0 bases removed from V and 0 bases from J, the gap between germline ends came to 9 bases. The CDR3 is CATSRDRLNSYEQYF. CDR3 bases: TGTGCCACCAGCAGAGATCGACTGAACTCCTACGAGCAGTACTTC.

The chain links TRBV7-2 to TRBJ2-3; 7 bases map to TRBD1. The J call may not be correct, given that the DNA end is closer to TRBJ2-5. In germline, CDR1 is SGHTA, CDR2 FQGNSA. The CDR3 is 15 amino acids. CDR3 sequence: CASSPRQGGGETQYF. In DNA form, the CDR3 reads TGTGCCAGCAGCCCGAGACAGGGTGGAGGAGAGACCCAGTACTTC.

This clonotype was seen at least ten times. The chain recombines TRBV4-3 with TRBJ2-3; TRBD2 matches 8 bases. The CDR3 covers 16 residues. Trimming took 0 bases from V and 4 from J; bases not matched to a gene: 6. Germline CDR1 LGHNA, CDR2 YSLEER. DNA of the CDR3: TGCGCCAGCAGCCAAGATGGAGCGGGAGCAGCAGATACGCAGTATTTT. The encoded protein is CASSQDGAGAADTQYF.

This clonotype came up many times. CDR3 DNA sequence: TGTGCCAGCAGCTTAGGCTGGTCACAGGGCGAGCAGTACTTC. Protein: CASSLGWSQGEQYF. V is TRBV7-2 and J is TRBJ2-7; D possibly corresponds to TRBD1 (6 bases). The CDR3 extends over 14 amino acids. Trimming took 1 base from V and 6 from J, leaving 13 bases between them. Germline-derived CDR1 and CDR2 are SGHTA and FQGNSA.

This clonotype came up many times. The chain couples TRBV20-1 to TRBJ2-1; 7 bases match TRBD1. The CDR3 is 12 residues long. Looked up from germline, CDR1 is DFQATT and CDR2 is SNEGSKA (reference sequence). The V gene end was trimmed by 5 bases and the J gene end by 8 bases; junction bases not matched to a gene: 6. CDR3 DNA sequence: TGCAGTGCTTCAAGACAGGGCGATGAGCAGTTCTTC. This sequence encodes CSASRQGDEQFF.

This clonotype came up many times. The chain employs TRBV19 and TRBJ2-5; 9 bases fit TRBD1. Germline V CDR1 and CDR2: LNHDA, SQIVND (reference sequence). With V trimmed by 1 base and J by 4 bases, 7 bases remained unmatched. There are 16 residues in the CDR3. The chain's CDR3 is CASSIAETGGGETQYF. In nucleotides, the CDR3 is TGTGCCAGTAGTATAGCCGAGACAGGGGGTGGAGAGACCCAGTACTTC.

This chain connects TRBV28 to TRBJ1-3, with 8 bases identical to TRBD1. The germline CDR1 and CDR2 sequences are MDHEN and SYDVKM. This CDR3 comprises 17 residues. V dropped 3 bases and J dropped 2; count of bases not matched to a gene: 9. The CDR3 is CASSFEQETGAGNTIYF. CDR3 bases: TGTGCCAGCAGTTTCGAACAAGAGACAGGGGCTGGAAACACCATATATTTT.

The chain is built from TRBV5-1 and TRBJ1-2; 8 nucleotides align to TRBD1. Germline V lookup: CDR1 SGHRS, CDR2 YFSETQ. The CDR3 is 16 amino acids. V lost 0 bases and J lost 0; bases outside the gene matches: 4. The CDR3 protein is CASSLEQGVSNYGYTF. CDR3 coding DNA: TGCGCCAGCAGCTTGGAACAGGGGGTCTCTAACTATGGCTACACCTTC.

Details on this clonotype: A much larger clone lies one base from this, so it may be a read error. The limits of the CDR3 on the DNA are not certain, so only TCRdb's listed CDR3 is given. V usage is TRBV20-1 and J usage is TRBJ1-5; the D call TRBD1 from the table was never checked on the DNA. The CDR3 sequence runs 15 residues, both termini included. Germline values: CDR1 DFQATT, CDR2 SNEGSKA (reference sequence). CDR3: CSARFGTGSDQPRHF.